This TCR beta chain derives from a study of cytomegalovirus exposure and HLA in healthy donors (dated by TCRdb to between 2016 and 2019). About the study as a whole: According to an earlier analysis of 587 of the donors, about 180 million T cells yielded roughly 110 million unique TCR beta sequences and about 300 Gb of sequence data. An early release covering roughly 640 HLA-typed donors comprised 250 to 350 gigabases of sequencing data and approximately 85 million unique TCR sequences. Among the roughly 390 genotyped donors, about 85% belonged to the genetic ancestry cluster associated with self-reported Caucasian donors. The study aimed to test whether signatures of past pathogen exposure could be identified by cataloging public T cell receptors. The study used immunosequencing to profile the T cell repertoires of around 600 subjects and linked those repertoires to cytomegalovirus serostatus. Along with the approximately 650-subject first cohort, a separate validation cohort of over a hundred different subjects was used. To predict cytomegalovirus infection status, the study brought together high-throughput TCR immunosequencing, statistical association of individual TCRs with disease status, and machine learning. A later analysis re-examined previously published TCR beta repertoires from just over 650 donors and added high-resolution HLA genotyping to investigate patterns of TCR occurrence. The later analysis used no new phenotypic data to find candidate immune exposures, relying instead on TCR beta sequences and their occurrence across donors. An earlier analysis of roughly 600 of the donors used high-throughput TCR beta sequencing to judge whether each TCR beta V gene segment behaved as functional or pseudogenic. Donor age, sex, ethnicity and CMV serostatus were compiled together with the repertoire data. In a later genetic analysis, genome-wide SNP genotypes for 398 of the 666 donors were used, and that subset was treated as a discovery cohort. Every repertoire in the discovery cohort had been generated on one and the same sequencing platform. Class I and class II HLA loci were covered by the typing at four-digit resolution. Typing coverage differed by locus: A, B, C, DRB1 and DQB1 were typed in about 620-630 donors, DQA1 in 500 to 550, DPA1 in nearly 610, and DPB1 in around 440. Because of strong linkage in the cohort, roughly five DR-DQ haplotypes were treated as single units for association and clustering. Among roughly 400 genotyped donors of the cohort, an average of about 240,000 unique TCR beta nucleotide sequences were sequenced per donor, roughly 20% of them non-productive.

A note on this clone: Its specific antigen is unknown. One base away there is no much larger clone; base qualities are not given.

In total, 500 to 700 healthy bone marrow donors made up the cohort. At the time of sampling, every cohort member was nominally healthy, though immune exposures that went unrecorded were likely present. The donor was CMV seronegative and belonged to the group of 380 or so seronegative cohort members. Each donor provided a peripheral blood sample, and peripheral blood mononuclear cells were used for TCR beta sequencing. Genomic DNA was extracted from the blood cell samples with the Qiagen DNeasy Blood Extraction Kit. The library was obtained by the immunoSEQ multiplex PCR assay. For the multiplex PCR, a mixture combining 60 forward primers for TCR Vbeta segments and 13 reverse primers for TCR Jbeta segments was used. The CDR3 region of rearranged TCR beta genes was amplified from genomic DNA by a multiplex PCR assay. On the Illumina HiSeq System, the amplified TCR beta libraries were sequenced as 87-base-pair reads. Processing in the source paper ran as follows. A later analysis counted around 72 million unique TCR beta chains across the 700 or so repertoires, and 9 million to 14 million of these chains were shared by at least two donors. A nearest-neighbor algorithm error-corrected the raw reads and collapsed the reads into unique sequences, merging closely related sequences to remove PCR and sequencing errors. To assign V, D and J gene segments, CDR3 sequences were aligned to IMGT reference sequences. For a sequence to be retained, a match of at least six nucleotides was required to both a V gene segment and a J gene segment. A rearrangement counted as productive if the CDR3 had no stop codons and remained in frame with V and J, and every other rearrangement counted as non-productive. Following IMGT convention, CDR3 was defined as the stretch from the second conserved V-encoded cysteine up to the conserved J-encoded phenylalanine. The earlier analysis of 587 of the donors excluded sequences that lacked an unambiguous match to a single V gene segment. In an earlier analysis of 587 of the donors, a V segment was called functional when productive rearrangements were above 56.7%, and segregating when the standard deviation between donors exceeded 5%. A statistical classification framework was built for diagnosing cytomegalovirus status from the catalog of TCR beta chain sequences. In a later analysis, V and J genes were assigned by comparing TCR nucleotide sequences against IMGT/GENE-DB human TR gene sequences. In a later analysis, CDR3 sequences and most-parsimonious VDJ recombination scenarios were assigned using the TCRdist pipeline. A later analysis defined each TCR beta chain by its CDR3 amino acid sequence plus V-gene family, and excluded reads lacking a unique V-gene family. As a way to deal with suspected cross-contamination and a sequencing artifact, a later analysis dropped hundreds of nucleotide sequences that were highly shared and had low generation probability. A later analysis calculated a clonal expansion index for each public chain from normalized within-repertoire ranks of inferred template counts. A later analysis computed generation probabilities with a VDJ recombination model fitted to out-of-frame rearrangements, and checked the results against IGoR. In a later analysis, hypergeometric tests were used to score TCR-TCR, TCR-HLA and TCR-CMV co-occurrence, with a repertoire-size bias correction applied to TCR pairs. In a later analysis, false discovery rates were estimated by permuting HLA or CMV assignments 20 times. In a later analysis, co-occurring TCRs were grouped with DBSCAN, and TCRdist sequence similarity was added when clustering was performed within HLA-allele-positive subsets. Repertoires with fewer than 30,000 or more than 120,000 public chains, plus five repertoires with anomalous nucleotide sharing, were excluded from co-occurrence clustering. Entries here come from immuneACCESS through TCRdb and include only in-frame sequences with V and J called. Some clones fail to appear in such tables; in the studies checked, an unresolved V gene covers under half of the shortfall, and the cause of the remainder is unknown. V, J and clone size are those of that table, while D and trimming were read from the DNA. Here the sample has about 77,000 clones; 78% occur a single time. The ten largest clonotypes hold almost 4.5% of the sample.

Overall study results and their limits: The 87-base-pair reads could not distinguish some IMGT-functional V segments, including TRBV6-2 and TRBV6-3, so those segments were excluded. CMV serostatus was the only immune exposure information available for the cohort. In a later analysis, HLA-associated TCR beta chains showed more clonal expansion and lower generation probabilities than non-associated chains that were equally common. Presence/absence analyses assumed roughly uniform sequencing depth across donors, an assumption that may not hold. Three of the identified cytomegalovirus-associated TCR beta chains were confirmed in vitro to be specific for cytomegalovirus antigens. In an earlier analysis of a few hundred of the donors, most TCR beta V segments were observed in productive rearrangements about 90% or about 30% of the time, broadly matching IMGT annotations. The authors suggested that the approach could potentially be generalized to other disease states and immunological phenotypes. A later analysis associated around 16,000 TCR beta sequences with specific HLA alleles at a false discovery rate of 0.05. The classifier was reported to diagnose cytomegalovirus status with high specificity and sensitivity in both the original and validation cohorts. A later analysis found that most CMV-associated TCR beta chains appeared HLA-restricted, with HLA associations seemingly driven largely by CMV exposure. While some public TCRs were present in many individuals, most TCR sequences turned up only very rarely across donors. In the study, approximately 160 TCR beta chains were listed as associated with cytomegalovirus. Strong co-occurrence of HLA alleles, especially DR and DQ, made assigning TCR associations to individual alleles difficult. A group of highly shared sequence variants was considered likely to be a technical artifact of the sequencing pipeline. In a later analysis, TCR association rates were found to vary across HLA loci, with the most associated TCRs seen for DRB1 alleles and the fewest for HLA-C alleles. HLA typing was unavailable for some donors at each locus, so association tests used only the typed subset. Roughly 17 rarely observed V segments, including chromosome 9 orphons, were excluded from the earlier analysis of almost 600 of the donors because counts were too low. Several of the top co-occurrence clusters appeared to be linked to parvovirus B19, influenza, CMV and Epstein-Barr virus, according to a later analysis. A later genetic analysis reported fewer N-insertions in productive TCRs among donors in an Asian-associated ancestry cluster than the roughly 700-donor mean. Linkage disequilibrium might explain the correlated functional status among segregating V segments, but an unknown experimental factor could not be ruled out. In this cohort, only TCR beta chains were sequenced, and detectable features were limited by the absence of alpha or paired-chain data. V-gene and J-gene trimming of TCR beta chains was associated with a missense DCLRE1C variant in a later genetic analysis, and the association was replicated in an independent cohort. A further reported finding was that TCR beta sequences accurately predicted the HLA-A and HLA-B alleles for most subjects in the first cohort.

Trimming costs V 0 bases and J 2 bases, and their ends lie 11 bases apart. Taken from the germline V gene, the CDR1 and CDR2 loops are MNHNS and SASEGT. The CDR3 holds 16 amino acids from the cysteine to the phenylalanine. Only the CDR3 DNA is retained, 48 bases long and in frame from the first base. The TCR sequence derives from a man between 40 and 49 years old in good health and CMV-seronegative. The chain employs TRBV6-1 and TRBJ1-5, with a tentative D gene TRBD1 over 6 matching bases. Sequencing was done on a sample of PBMCs. The DNA is as follows: TGTGCCAGCAGTGAAGCGGGGGCCACCCGCAATCAGCCCCAGCATTTT. This encodes CASSEAGATRNQPQHF.